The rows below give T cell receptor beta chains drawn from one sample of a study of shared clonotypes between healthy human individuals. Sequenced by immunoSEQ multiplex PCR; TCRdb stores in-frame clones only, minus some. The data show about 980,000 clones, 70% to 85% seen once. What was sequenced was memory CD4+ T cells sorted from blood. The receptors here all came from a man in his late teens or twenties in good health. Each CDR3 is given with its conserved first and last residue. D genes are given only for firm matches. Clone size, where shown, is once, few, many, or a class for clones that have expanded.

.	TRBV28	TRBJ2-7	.	CASKPLQVHYEQYF	TGTGCCAGCAAGCCGTTACAGGTCCACTACGAGCAGTACTTC
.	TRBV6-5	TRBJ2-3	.	CASSYDIWDPTDTQYF	TGTGCCAGCAGTTACGATATATGGGACCCCACAGATACGCAGTATTTT
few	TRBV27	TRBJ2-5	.	CASMRDGAETQYF	TGTGCCAGCATGCGGGATGGGGCGGAGACCCAGTACTTC
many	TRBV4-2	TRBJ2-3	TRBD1	CASSLSGTGGGSGTDTQYF	TGTGCCAGCAGCCTGTCGGGGACAGGGGGGGGTTCTGGCACAGATACGCAGTATTTT
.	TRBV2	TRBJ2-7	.	CASSGGVERTYEQYF	TGTGCCAGCAGTGGGGGGGTAGAGCGAACCTACGAGCAGTACTTC
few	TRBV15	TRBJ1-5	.	CATSTGSNQPQHF	TGTGCCACCAGCACAGGATCCAATCAGCCCCAGCATTTT
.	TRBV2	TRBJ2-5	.	CASSVQGQGETQYF	TGTGCCAGCAGTGTTCAGGGCCAAGGAGAGACCCAGTACTTC
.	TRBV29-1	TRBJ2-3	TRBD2	CSVEGIGTSRMSDTQYF	TGCAGCGTTGAAGGTATTGGGACTAGTCGTATGTCGGATACGCAGTATTTT
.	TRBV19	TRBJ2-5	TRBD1	CASRRQGGETQYF	TGTGCCAGTAGGAGACAGGGTGGGGAGACCCAGTACTTC
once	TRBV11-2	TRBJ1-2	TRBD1	CASSLGHRGNYGYTF	TGTGCCAGCAGCTTAGGGCACAGGGGGAACTATGGCTACACCTTC
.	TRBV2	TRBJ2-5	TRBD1	CASSRTSGQQETQYF	TGTGCCAGCAGCAGAACCTCGGGACAGCAAGAGACCCAGTACTTC
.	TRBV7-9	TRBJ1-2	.	CASSLGMVLGEDTF	TGTGCCAGCAGCTTAGGTATGGTGCTGGGTGAAGACACCTTC
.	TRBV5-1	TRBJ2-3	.	CASSPRASSTDTQYF	TGCGCCAGCAGCCCCCGGGCGTCTAGCACAGATACGCAGTATTTT
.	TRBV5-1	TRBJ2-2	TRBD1	CASSPRQGSGGELFF	TGCGCCAGCAGCCCAAGACAGGGATCGGGCGGGGAGCTGTTTTTT
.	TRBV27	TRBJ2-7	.	CASSLTQTGSRSYEQYF	TGTGCCAGCAGTTTAACACAAACAGGGTCTCGCTCCTACGAGCAGTACTTC
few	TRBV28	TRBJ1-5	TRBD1	CASSWGDRGFSNQPQHF	TGTGCCAGCAGCTGGGGGGACAGGGGGTTCAGCAATCAGCCCCAGCATTTT
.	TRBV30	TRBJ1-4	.	CAWKGDLISEKLFF	TGTGCCTGGAAGGGGGACCTTATCTCTGAAAAACTGTTTTTT
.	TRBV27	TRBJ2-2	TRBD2	CASSPGPGLDTGELFF	TGTGCCAGCAGTCCAGGCCCGGGACTAGACACCGGGGAGCTGTTTTTT
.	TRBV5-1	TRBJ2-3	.	CASSREPRTDTQYF	TGCGCCAGCAGCCGAGAACCGAGGACAGATACGCAGTATTTT
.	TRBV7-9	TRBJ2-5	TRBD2	CASSVRLASIETQYF	TGTGCCAGCAGCGTCCGACTAGCCTCGATCGAGACCCAGTACTTC
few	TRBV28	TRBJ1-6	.	CASSLGSQARSLHF	TGTGCCAGCAGTTTAGGTAGCCAGGCTCGGTCCCTCCACTTT
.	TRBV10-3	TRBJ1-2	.	CAISETGQHYGYTF	TGTGCCATCAGTGAGACTGGACAGCACTATGGCTACACCTTC
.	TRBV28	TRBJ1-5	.	CASTGKNQPQHF	TGTGCCAGCACAGGTAAAAATCAGCCCCAGCATTTT
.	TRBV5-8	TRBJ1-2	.	CASSLSGRNYGYTF	TGTGCCAGCAGCTTGTCCGGCAGAAACTATGGCTACACCTTC
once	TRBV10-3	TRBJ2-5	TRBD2	CAISESRGTSGSPETQYF	TGTGCCATCAGTGAGTCGAGGGGGACTAGCGGGAGCCCGGAGACCCAGTACTTC